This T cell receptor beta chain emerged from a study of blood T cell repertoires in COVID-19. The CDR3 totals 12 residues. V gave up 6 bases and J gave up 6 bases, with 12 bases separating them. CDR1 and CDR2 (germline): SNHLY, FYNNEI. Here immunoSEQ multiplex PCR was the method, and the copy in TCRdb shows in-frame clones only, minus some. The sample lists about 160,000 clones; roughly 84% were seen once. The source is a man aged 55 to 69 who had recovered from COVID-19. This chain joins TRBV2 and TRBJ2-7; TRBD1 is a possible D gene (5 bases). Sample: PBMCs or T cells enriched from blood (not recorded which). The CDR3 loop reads CASRQDATEQYF. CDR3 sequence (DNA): TGTGCCAGCAGACAGGATGCGACCGAGCAGTACTTC.